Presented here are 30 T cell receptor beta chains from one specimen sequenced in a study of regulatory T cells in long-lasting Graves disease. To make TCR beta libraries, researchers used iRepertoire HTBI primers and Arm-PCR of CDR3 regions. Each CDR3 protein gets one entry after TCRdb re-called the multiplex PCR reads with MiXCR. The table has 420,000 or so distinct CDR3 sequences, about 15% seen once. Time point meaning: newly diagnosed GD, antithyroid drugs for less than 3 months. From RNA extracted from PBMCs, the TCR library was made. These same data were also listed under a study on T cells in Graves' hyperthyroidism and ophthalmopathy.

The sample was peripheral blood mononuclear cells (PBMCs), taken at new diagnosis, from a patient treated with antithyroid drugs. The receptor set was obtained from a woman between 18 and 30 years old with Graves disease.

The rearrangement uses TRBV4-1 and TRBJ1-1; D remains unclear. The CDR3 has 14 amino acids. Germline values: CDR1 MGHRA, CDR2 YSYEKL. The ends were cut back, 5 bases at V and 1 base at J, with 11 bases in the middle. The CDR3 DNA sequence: TGCGCCAGCAGCTACCCCGCTCGGAACACTGAAGCTTTCTTT. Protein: CASSYPARNTEAFF.

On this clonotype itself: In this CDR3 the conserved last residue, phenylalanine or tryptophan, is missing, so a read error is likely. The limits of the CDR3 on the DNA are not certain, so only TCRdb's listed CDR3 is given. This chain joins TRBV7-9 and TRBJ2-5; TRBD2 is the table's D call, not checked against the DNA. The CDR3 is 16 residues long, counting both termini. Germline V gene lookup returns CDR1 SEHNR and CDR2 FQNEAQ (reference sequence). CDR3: CASSPGGGRALVTEYL.

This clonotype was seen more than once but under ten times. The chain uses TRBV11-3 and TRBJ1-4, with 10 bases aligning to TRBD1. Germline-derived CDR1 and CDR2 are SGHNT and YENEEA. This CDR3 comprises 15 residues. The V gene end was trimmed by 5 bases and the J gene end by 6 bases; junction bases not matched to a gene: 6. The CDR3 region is CASSVGDRGYEKLFF. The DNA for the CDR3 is TGTGCCAGCAGCGTCGGGGACAGGGGATATGAAAAACTGTTTTTT.

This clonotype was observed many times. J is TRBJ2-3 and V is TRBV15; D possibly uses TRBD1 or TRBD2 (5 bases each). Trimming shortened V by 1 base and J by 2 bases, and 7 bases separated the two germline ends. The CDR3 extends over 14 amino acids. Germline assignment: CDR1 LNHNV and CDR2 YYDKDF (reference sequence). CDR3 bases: TGTGCCACCAGCAGAGGGGGGAACACAGATACGCAGTATTTT. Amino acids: CATSRGGNTDTQYF.

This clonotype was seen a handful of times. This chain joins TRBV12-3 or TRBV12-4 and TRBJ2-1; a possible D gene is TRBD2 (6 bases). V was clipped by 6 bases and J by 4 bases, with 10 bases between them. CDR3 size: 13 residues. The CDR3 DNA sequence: TGTGCCAGCAGACCGACTAGTTACAATGAGCAGTTCTTC. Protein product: CASRPTSYNEQFF.

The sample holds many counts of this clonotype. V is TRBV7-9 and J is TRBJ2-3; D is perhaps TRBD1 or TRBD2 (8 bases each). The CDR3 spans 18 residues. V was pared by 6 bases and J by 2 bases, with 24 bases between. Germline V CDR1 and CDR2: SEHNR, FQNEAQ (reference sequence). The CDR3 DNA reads TGTGCCAGCAGACCCGGACAGGGAAATAGCGGGGTCACAGATACGCAGTATTTT. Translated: CASRPGQGNSGVTDTQYF.

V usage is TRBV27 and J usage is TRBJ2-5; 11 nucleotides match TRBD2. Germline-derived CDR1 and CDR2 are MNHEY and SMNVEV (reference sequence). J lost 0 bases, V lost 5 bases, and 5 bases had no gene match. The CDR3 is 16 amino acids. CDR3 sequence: CASSKLAGDYQETQYF. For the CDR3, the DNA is TGTGCCAGCAGTAAACTAGCGGGAGATTACCAAGAGACCCAGTACTTC.

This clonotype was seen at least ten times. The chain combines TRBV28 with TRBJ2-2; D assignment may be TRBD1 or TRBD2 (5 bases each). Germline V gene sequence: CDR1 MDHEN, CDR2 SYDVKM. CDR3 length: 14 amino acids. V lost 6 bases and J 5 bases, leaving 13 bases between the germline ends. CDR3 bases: TGTGCCAGCAGATGGGGACGAGAGACCGGGGAGCTGTTTTTT. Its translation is CASRWGRETGELFF. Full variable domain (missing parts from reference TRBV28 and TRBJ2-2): DVKVTQSSRYLVKRTGEKVFLECVQDMDHENMFWYRQDPGLGLRLIYFSYDVKMKEKGDIPEGYSVSREKKERFSLILESASTNQTSMYLCASRWGRETGELFFGEGSRLTVL.

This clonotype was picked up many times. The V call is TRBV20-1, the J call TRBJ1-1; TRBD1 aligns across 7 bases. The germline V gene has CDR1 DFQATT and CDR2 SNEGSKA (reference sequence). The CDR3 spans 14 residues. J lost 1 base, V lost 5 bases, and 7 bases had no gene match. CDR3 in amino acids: CSAGTDRENTEAFF. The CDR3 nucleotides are TGCAGTGCTGGGACTGACAGGGAGAACACTGAAGCTTTCTTT.

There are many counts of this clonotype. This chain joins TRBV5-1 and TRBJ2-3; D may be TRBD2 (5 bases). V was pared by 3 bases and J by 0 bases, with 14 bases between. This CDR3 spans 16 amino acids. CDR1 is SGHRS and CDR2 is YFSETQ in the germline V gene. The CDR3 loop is CASSSGIGISTDTQYF. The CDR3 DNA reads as TGCGCCAGCAGCTCCGGGATAGGGATCAGCACAGATACGCAGTATTTT.

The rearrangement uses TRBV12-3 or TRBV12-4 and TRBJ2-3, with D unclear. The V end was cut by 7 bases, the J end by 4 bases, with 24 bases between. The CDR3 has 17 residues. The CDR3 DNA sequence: TGTGCCAGCACCACTCGAATCGGGCTAGTTGGCTCAGATACGCAGTATTTT. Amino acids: CASTTRIGLVGSDTQYF.

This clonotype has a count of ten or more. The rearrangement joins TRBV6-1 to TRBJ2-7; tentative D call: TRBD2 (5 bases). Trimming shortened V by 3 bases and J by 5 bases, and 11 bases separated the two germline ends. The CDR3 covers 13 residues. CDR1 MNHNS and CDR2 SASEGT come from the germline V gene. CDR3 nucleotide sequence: TGTGCCAGCAGTGACATGACCGGGGACGAGCAGTACTTC. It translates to CASSDMTGDEQYF.

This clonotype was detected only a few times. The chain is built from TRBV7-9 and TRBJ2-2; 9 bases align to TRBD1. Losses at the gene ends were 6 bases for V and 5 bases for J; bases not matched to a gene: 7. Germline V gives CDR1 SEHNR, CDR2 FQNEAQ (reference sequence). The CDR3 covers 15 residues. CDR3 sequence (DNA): TGTGCCAGCAGACGGGACAGGGAGGCTACCGGGGAGCTGTTTTTT. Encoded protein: CASRRDREATGELFF.

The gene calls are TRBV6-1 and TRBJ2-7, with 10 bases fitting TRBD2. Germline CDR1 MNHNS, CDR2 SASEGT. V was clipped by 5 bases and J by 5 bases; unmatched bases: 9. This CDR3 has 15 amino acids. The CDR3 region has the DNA TGTGCCAGCAGTCGTCAGGGGCTAGCGGGAGACGAGCAGTACTTC. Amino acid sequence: CASSRQGLAGDEQYF.

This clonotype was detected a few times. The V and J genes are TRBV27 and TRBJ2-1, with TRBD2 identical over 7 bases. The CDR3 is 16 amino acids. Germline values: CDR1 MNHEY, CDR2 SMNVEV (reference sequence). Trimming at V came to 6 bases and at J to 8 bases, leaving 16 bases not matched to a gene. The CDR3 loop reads CASSPYGAGVSYEQFF. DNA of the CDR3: TGTGCCAGCAGCCCTTACGGGGCGGGAGTTTCGTATGAGCAGTTCTTC.

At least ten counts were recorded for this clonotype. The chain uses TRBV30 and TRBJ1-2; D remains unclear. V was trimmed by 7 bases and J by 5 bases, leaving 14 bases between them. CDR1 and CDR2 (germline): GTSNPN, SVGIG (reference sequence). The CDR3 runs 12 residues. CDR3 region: CASRGSSYGYTF. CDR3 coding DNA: TGTGCCTCCCGGGGAAGTTCTTATGGCTACACCTTC.

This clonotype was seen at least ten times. DNA for the CDR3: TGTGCCAGCAGCACAAACAGGGATGAGCAGTACTTC. This gives the protein CASSTNRDEQYF. The chain combines TRBV11-1 with TRBJ2-7, with D possibly being TRBD1 (6 bases). In germline, CDR1 is SGHAT, CDR2 FQDESV (reference sequence). With 5 bases removed from V and 7 bases from J, the gap between germline ends came to 12 bases. The CDR3 has 12 residues.

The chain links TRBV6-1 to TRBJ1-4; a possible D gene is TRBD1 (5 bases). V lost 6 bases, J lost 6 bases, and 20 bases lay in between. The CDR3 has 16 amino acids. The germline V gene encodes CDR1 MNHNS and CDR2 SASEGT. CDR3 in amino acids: CASSRTRELDHEKLFF. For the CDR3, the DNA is TGTGCCAGCAGCCGAACCAGGGAACTAGATCATGAAAAACTGTTTTTT.

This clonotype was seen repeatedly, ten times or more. DNA of the CDR3: TGCAGTGCTGCGACTAGCCGCGGTGAGCAGTACTTC. This translates into CSAATSRGEQYF. The chain employs TRBV20-1 and TRBJ2-7, with 7 bases matching TRBD2. The CDR3 sequence is 12 residues long. Trimming took 5 bases from V and 7 from J; bases not matched to a gene: 8. Germline V CDR1 and CDR2: DFQATT, SNEGSKA (reference sequence).

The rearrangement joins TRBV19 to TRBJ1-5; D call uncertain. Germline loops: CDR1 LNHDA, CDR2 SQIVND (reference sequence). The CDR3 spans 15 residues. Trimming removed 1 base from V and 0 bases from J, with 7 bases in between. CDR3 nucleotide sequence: TGTGCCAGTAGTATAGTGAGGGCTAGCAATCAGCCCCAGCATTTT. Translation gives CASSIVRASNQPQHF.

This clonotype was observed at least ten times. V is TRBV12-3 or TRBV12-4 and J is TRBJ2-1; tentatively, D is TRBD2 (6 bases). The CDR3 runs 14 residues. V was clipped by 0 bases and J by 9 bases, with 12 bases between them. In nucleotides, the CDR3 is TGTGCCAGCAGTTTAGCGACGGGAGTGGTTGAGCAGTTCTTC. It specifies CASSLATGVVEQFF.

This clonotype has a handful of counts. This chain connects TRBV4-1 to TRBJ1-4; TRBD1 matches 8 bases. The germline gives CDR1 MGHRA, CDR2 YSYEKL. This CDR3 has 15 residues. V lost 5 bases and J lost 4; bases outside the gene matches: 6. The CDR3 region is CASSVQGARNEKLFF. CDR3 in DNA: TGCGCCAGCAGCGTTCAGGGGGCCCGTAATGAAAAACTGTTTTTT.

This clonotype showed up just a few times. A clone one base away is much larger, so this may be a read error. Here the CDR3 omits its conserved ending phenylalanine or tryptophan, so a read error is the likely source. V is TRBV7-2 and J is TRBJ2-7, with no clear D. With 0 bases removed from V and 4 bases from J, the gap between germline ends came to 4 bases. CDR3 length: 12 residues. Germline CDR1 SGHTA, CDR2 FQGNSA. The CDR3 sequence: CASSLAEYEQYL. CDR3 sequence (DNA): TGTGCCAGCAGCTTAGCAGAGTACGAGCAGTACCTC.

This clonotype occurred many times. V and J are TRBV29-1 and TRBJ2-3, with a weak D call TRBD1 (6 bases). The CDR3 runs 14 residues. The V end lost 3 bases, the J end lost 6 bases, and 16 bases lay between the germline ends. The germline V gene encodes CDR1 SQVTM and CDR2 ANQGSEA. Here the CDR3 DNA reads TGCAGCGTTGATTTACAGGGTAAAGGGGATACGCAGTATTTT. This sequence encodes CSVDLQGKGDTQYF.

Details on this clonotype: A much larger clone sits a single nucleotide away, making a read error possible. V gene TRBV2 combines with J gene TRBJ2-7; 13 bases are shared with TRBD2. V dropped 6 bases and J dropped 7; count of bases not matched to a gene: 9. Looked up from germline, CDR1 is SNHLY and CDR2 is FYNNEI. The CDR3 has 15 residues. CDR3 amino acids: CASSSAGLAGDEQYF. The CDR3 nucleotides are TGTGCCAGCAGCTCGGCCGGACTAGCGGGAGATGAGCAGTACTTC.

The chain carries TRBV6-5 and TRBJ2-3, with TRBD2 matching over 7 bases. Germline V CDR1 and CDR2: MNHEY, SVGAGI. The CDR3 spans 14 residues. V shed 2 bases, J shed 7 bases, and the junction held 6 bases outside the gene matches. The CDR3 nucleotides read TGTGCCAGCAGTTACGGGGGGGGGGGAAATACGCAGTATTTT. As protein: CASSYGGGGNTQYF.

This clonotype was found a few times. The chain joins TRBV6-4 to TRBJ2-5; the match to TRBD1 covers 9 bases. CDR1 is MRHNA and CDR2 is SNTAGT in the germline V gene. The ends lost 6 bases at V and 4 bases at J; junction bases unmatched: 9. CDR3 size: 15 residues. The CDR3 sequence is CASSVTGGPGETQYF. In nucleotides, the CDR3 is TGTGCCAGCAGCGTCACAGGGGGCCCGGGAGAGACCCAGTACTTC.

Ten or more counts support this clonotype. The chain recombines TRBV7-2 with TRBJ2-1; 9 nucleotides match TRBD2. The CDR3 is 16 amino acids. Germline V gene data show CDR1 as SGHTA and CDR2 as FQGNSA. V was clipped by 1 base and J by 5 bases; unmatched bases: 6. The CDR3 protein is CASSLGSGSRDNEQFF. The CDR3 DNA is TGTGCCAGCAGCTTAGGTAGCGGGAGCCGGGACAATGAGCAGTTCTTC. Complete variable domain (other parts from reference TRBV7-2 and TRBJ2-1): GAGVSQSPSNKVTEKGKDVELRCDPISGHTALYWYRQSLGQGLEFLIYFQGNSAPDKSGLPSDRFSAERTGGSVSTLTIQRTQQEDSAVYLCASSLGSGSRDNEQFFGPGTRLTVL.

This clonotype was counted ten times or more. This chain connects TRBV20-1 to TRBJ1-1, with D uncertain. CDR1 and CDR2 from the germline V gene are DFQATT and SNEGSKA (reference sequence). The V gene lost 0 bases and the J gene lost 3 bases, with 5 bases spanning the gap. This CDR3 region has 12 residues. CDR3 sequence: CSARDPDTEAFF. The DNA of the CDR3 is TGCAGTGCTAGAGATCCGGACACTGAAGCTTTCTTT.

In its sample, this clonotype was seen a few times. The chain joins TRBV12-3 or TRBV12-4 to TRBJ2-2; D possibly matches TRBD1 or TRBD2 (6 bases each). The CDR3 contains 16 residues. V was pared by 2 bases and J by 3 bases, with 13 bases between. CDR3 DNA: TGTGCCAGCAGTTTAATTGGGGGGCCGGACACCGGGGAGCTGTTTTTT. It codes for CASSLIGGPDTGELFF.